This T cell receptor (beta chain) was retrieved from a study of T cell responses to AZD1222 COVID-19 vaccine. The V gene lost 1 base and the J gene lost 1 base, with 13 bases spanning the gap. The CDR3 is 16 amino acids. Germline V gives CDR1 MNHEY, CDR2 SVGEGT. Measured with immunoSEQ multiplex PCR; TCRdb has only the in-frame clones, and not every one. The sample lists 99,000 or so clones; 82% were seen once. This specimen was peripheral blood, taken on day 0 of AZD1222 vaccination. The chain has TRBV6-2 or TRBV6-3 and TRBJ1-1, with a possible D match to TRBD1 (5 bases). This TCR was sampled from an adult in good health. CDR3 bases: TGTGCCAGCAGTTACTTTGCACAGGCCAGGAACACTGAAGCTTTCTTT. Translation gives CASSYFAQARNTEAFF.